The entry that follows covers one T cell receptor (beta chain) sequence. These data are taken from a study of cytomegalovirus exposure and HLA in healthy donors. The PCR contained 60 Vbeta and 13 Jbeta primers. Profiling relied on immunoSEQ multiplex PCR, and the TCRdb table lists in-frame clones only, not all of them. Here the sample table reports 100,000 to 150,000 clones. V shed 0 bases and J shed 4 bases, with 11 bases lying between them. Germline CDR1 SGHRS, CDR2 YFSETQ. The CDR3 spans 15 residues. Sequencing used PBMCs. The V call is TRBV5-1, the J call TRBJ1-5, with D possibly being TRBD1 (5 bases). The source of this sequence is a woman in her 40s in good health and CMV-seropositive. The CDR3: CASSLGGRVNQPQHF. As DNA, the CDR3 is TGCGCCAGCAGCTTGGGTGGCAGGGTTAATCAGCCCCAGCATTTT.